This record looks at one TCR beta chain sequence and its context. Using immunoSEQ multiplex PCR, the repertoire was profiled, and TCRdb retains in-frame clones only, with some absent. The sample lists approximately 93,000 clones, approximately 88% seen once, with 8.5% to 10% in the top ten. The CDR3 consists of 13 residues. Germline CDR1 reads MNHEY; CDR2 reads SMNVEV (reference sequence). The V end lost 3 bases, the J end lost 10 bases, and 15 bases lay between the germline ends. This sample was included in a study of control samples from healthy donors and cancer patients. This TCR came from a woman aged 50 to 65 with colorectal cancer. The chain uses TRBV27 and TRBJ1-1; possibly TRBD1 for D (6 bases). Sequenced material: PBMCs. The CDR3 coding sequence is TGTGCCAGCAGTTTGCGGGGGGGGCGGGGAGCTTTCTTT. This translates into CASSLRGGRGAFF.